This section outlines one T cell receptor beta chain sequence together with its context. No antigen is known for it. The data are from a study of shared clonotypes between healthy human individuals. Study results and caveats: Shared clonotypes across all four donors exceeded non-shared ones in generation probability.

The data were produced by immunoSEQ multiplex PCR, yet TCRdb's version contains in-frame clones alone and is incomplete. The sample holds approximately 1.1 million clones, approximately 80% seen once. The donors were all Caucasian adults (living in Nashville, Tennessee). Sequenced sample: memory CD4+ T cells from PBMCs. The subset: CD45RA-negative fraction. The receptor comes from a man aged 18 to 29 in good health. Some clones in this sample may be carry-over from other donors' samples.

The CDR3 DNA reads TGTGCCAGCAGTTCCAACTATGGCTACACCTTC. It codes for CASSSNYGYTF. The chain has TRBV5-6 and TRBJ1-2; D is ambiguous. Deletions cut 5 bases from V and 2 bases from J, with 4 bases between. The V gene's germline CDR1 is SGHDT and CDR2 YYEEEE. The CDR3 consists of 11 residues.